One and the same sample provided the 3 T cell receptor beta chains below, sequenced in a study of low-dose radiotherapy and immunotherapy resistance in tumors. Priming of first-strand cDNA relied on TRAV- and TRBV-specific primers (covering alpha and beta chains). TCR amplification involved 15 to 25 PCR cycles with a constant-region primer and V-primer adapter. TCRdb re-analysed the reads in MiXCR, keeping a single row per CDR3 protein. The profile shows 9,800 or so distinct CDR3 sequences, roughly 75% of them singletons. The receptor source for this set is a human donor with advanced metastatic prostate, ovarian, gallbladder or colorectal cancer (not recorded which). This table probably holds off-target reads from a library built for another chain.

The chain carries TRBV7-6 and TRBJ1-1; D call uncertain. Germline CDR1 reads SGHVS; CDR2 reads FNYEAQ. CDR3 size: 15 residues. The V end was cut by 1 base, the J end by 0 bases, with 9 bases between. The CDR3 DNA is TGTGCCAGCAGCTTAGGAGGTGGTCTGAACACTGAAGCTTTCTTT. It yields the protein CASSLGGGLNTEAFF. The whole variable domain, remainder taken from reference TRBV7-6 and TRBJ1-1, is GAGVSQSPRYKVTKRGQDVALRCDPISGHVSLYWYRQALGQGPEFLTYFNYEAQQDKSGLPNDRFSAERPEGSISTLTIQRTEQRDSAMYRCASSLGGGLNTEAFFGQGTRLTVV.

This clonotype came up once. The chain uses TRBV7-9 and TRBJ2-3; 16 bases are a match to TRBD2. Germline CDR1 and CDR2: SEHNR and FQNEAQ (reference sequence). The V gene end was trimmed by 3 bases and the J gene end by 4 bases; junction bases not matched to a gene: 1. The CDR3 totals 16 residues. The DNA of the CDR3 is TGTGCCAGCAGCTTGGGACTAGCGGGAGGGCCAGATACGCAGTATTTT. This gives the protein CASSLGLAGGPDTQYF. The full variable domain, rest sourced from reference TRBV7-9 and TRBJ2-3, is DTGVSQNPRHKITKRGQNVTFRCDPISEHNRLYWYRQTLGQGPEFLTYFQNEAQLEKSRLLSDRFSAERPKGSFSTLEIQRTEQGDSAMYLCASSLGLAGGPDTQYFGPGTRLTVL.

This chain connects TRBV2 to TRBJ2-2, with TRBD2 identical over 9 bases. There are 15 residues in the CDR3. CDR1 SNHLY and CDR2 FYNNEI come from the germline V gene. After removal of 7 bases from V and 4 bases from J, the junction contained 7 bases not matched to a gene. The CDR3 DNA follows: TGTGCCAGCAAAAATGGACTAGCGCCCACCGGGGAGCTGTTTTTT. Protein product: CASKNGLAPTGELFF.